Each of the 10 T cell receptor delta chains below was sequenced from the same sample in a study of delta chains in infants with herpesvirus infections. TCR cDNA was made from PBMC RNA with gamma- and delta-chain-specific primers. TCRdb redid clone calling on the RT-PCR reads using CATT. The table shows roughly 530 delta-chain clones, with 40% to 50% occurring only once. Sequencing was performed on peripheral blood, taken at time point 3 of longitudinal follow-up. The source of these receptors is a human donor who was a Ugandan infant, either HIV-exposed or HIV-unexposed (not recorded which).

By share, this clone counts as large (0.1 to 1%). In nucleotides, the CDR3 is TGTGCTCTTGGGCAGGCCTTCCTACGAGTTCTGGGAGTTTACACCGATAAACTCATCTTT. Residues: CALGQAFLRVLGVYTDKLIF. This chain connects TRDV1 to TRDJ1, with 9 bases aligning to TRDD2. This CDR3 is 20 amino acids long. J gave up 0 bases and V 5 bases, and 19 bases lay outside the gene matches. The germline gives CDR1 TSWWSYY, CDR2 QGS.

By proportion, this clone is large (0.1 to 1%). CDR3 bases: TGTGCCTGTGACTCCTCTTACTGGGGGAAAGCTACGTACACCGATAAACTCATCTTT. Translated, it gives CACDSSYWGKATYTDKLIF. The chain has TRDV2 and TRDJ1; 9 positions agree with TRDD3. Germline CDR1 and CDR2: GEAIGNYY and EKD. The trim removed 3 bases at V and 0 bases at J, leaving 16 bases unmatched. The CDR3 is 19 amino acids.

With regard to this clone: TCRdb lists the protein of a much larger clone for this DNA, which differs at residue 16, so this is likely a read error; the protein given here is translated from the DNA itself. The chain links TRDV2 to TRDJ1, with 10 bases identical to TRDD3. CDR3 size: 18 residues. The germline gives CDR1 GEAIGNYY, CDR2 EKD. The CDR3, as DNA: TGTGCCTGTGACTCCCTTCTCCGGCTGGGGGATATATCCGATAAAATCATCTTT. Translated, it gives CACDSLLRLGDISDKIIF.

This clone is large (0.1 to 1%) within its sample. The chain employs TRDV2 and TRDJ1; perhaps TRDD3 as D (5 bases). CDR3 length: 17 amino acids. Germline CDR1 is GEAIGNYY and CDR2 is EKD. V lost 0 bases to trimming and J lost 0 bases, with 16 bases between them. CDR3 sequence reads: CACDTLYAGGYTDKLIF. The CDR3 DNA reads TGTGCCTGTGACACCCTATACGCGGGCGGGTACACCGATAAACTCATCTTT.

This clone was found a few times. The rearrangement uses TRDV2 and TRDJ1, with 12 bases identical to TRDD3. The CDR3 covers 19 residues. Germline V gives CDR1 GEAIGNYY, CDR2 EKD. J lost 2 bases, V lost 3 bases, and 15 bases had no gene match. The CDR3 nucleotides read TGTGCCTGTGACTCCCTTCTCCGGCTGGGGGATACGGAAACCGATAAACTCATCTTT. As protein: CACDSLLRLGDTETDKLIF.

In regard to this clone: A far larger clone is a single base away, which makes a read error likely. Other DNA sequences within the sample encode an identical CDR3. J is TRDJ1 and V is TRDV1; 9 bases fit TRDD3. This CDR3 contains 22 residues. Germline-derived CDR1 and CDR2 are TSWWSYY and QGS. The trim removed 6 bases at V and 0 bases at J, leaving 26 bases unmatched. CDR3 amino acids: CALGPTPSPSGGILSHTDKLIF. DNA for the CDR3: TGTGCTCTTGGTCCTACCCCTTCCCCCTCGGGGGGGATACTATCCCACACCGATAAACTCATCTTT.

In the case of this clone: It is likely a read error: a sequence one base away is far more abundant. The V call is TRDV1, the J call TRDJ1; D is possibly TRDD3 (6 bases). V lost 2 bases and J 2 bases, leaving 21 bases between the germline ends. The CDR3 is 18 amino acids. The germline V gene encodes CDR1 TSWWSYY and CDR2 QGS. CDR3 in DNA: TGTGCTCTTGGGGAATTACGTGGGGGCCCCCGTAGGACCGATAAACTCATCTTT. Translation gives CALGELRGGPRRTDKLIF.

This clone was observed a handful of times. This likely stems from a read error, as it lies one base from a far larger clone. This sequence joins TRDV2 and TRDJ1, with 10 bases matching TRDD3. Germline V lookup: CDR1 GEAIGNYY, CDR2 EKD. J lost 3 bases, V lost 3 bases, and 15 bases had no gene match. CDR3 length equals 18 residues. In DNA form, the CDR3 reads TGTGCCTGTGACTCCCTTCTCCGGCTGGGGGATATAGCCGATAAACTCATCTTT. This encodes CACDSLLRLGDIADKLIF.

Regarding this clone: The protein given by TCRdb reflects a much larger clone and differs at residue 13 from this DNA's translation, likely from a read error; the protein shown is the DNA's translation. CDR3 bases: TGTGCCTGCGTACTGGGGGATCGCCACACCGATAAAATCATCTTT. It is translated as CACVLGDRHTDKIIF. The chain employs TRDV2 and TRDJ1, with TRDD3 matching 10 bases. This CDR3 region has 15 residues. Germline CDR1 GEAIGNYY, CDR2 EKD.

Note on this clone: A far larger clone lies a single base away; this is likely a read error. Other DNA sequences of this sample code for an identical CDR3. The V and J genes are TRDV1 and TRDJ1, with D uncertain. CDR1 and CDR2 from the germline V gene are TSWWSYY and QGS. The CDR3 totals 18 residues. In DNA form, the CDR3 reads TGTGCTCTTGGAGAACACGCGGAGCCGCGTGGAGGACCAGATAAACTCATCTTT. It codes for CALGEHAEPRGGPDKLIF.